Listed here is a single T cell receptor beta chain. The target antigen is unknown. These data are taken from a study of shared clonotypes between healthy human individuals. Running of the assay took place at deep level. The data were produced by immunoSEQ multiplex PCR, yet TCRdb's version contains in-frame clones alone and is incomplete. The repertoire has about 2.4 million clones, roughly 93% of them found once; the top ten carry 0.36%. Every one of the donors was a Caucasian adult that lived in Nashville, Tennessee. V shed 4 bases and J shed 6 bases, with 10 bases lying between them. This CDR3 spans 11 amino acids. In germline, CDR1 is SQVTM, CDR2 ANQGSEA. Study observations and caveats: Rarefaction revealed incomplete sorted-subset sequencing despite large depth. The low donor count limited represented genetic and exposure-history diversity.

The genes are TRBV29-1 and TRBJ2-7, with D possibly matching TRBD1 (5 bases). This receptor was obtained from a man younger than 30 in good health. Some clones in this sample may be carry-over from other donors' samples. The sample taken for sequencing was naive CD4+ T cells from PBMCs. Subset in this sample: CD45RA+ positively selected. CDR3 DNA: TGCAGCGTTGTCAGGGCTACCGAGCAGTACTTC. Translated, it gives CSVVRATEQYF.